This T cell receptor (beta chain) was found in a study of spatial heterogeneity in lung cancer. The overall study: Donation came from 70 or so patients with untreated early-stage non-small cell lung cancer. Median follow-up for sequenced PBMC samples was approximately 25 months after resection, when such samples existed. Unique TCR and UMI combinations averaged more than ten appearances each in raw reads.

This clonotype was counted many times. Germline CDR1 is SGHNT and CDR2 is YYREEE (reference sequence). The length of the CDR3 is 15 residues. Trimming left V 1 base short and J 4 bases short, with 14 bases between. Carried by each TCR cDNA molecule was a unique molecular identifier. Each CDR3 protein gets one entry after TCRdb re-called the 5' RACE reads with MiXCR. The sample consists of roughly 16,000 distinct CDR3 sequences, 6.3% of them appearing once. Regarding time point: blood at routine non-recurrence follow-up after resection. The chain recombines TRBV5-4 with TRBJ1-2, with D possibly TRBD1 on 6 matching bases. Sequenced here: PBMCs, sampled at follow-up. The clonotype was recovered from a male donor with early-stage non-small cell lung cancer. CDR3: CASSLFGRDIYGYTF. CDR3 DNA sequence: TGTGCCAGCAGCTTGTTTGGGCGGGACATCTATGGCTACACCTTC. Based on the CDR3 plus reference TRBV5-4 and TRBJ1-2, the full variable domain is ETGVTQSPTHLIKTRGQQVTLRCSSQSGHNTVSWYQQALGQGPQFIFQYYREEENGRGNFPPRFSGLQFPNYSSELNVNALELDDSALYLCASSLFGRDIYGYTFGSGTRLTVV.